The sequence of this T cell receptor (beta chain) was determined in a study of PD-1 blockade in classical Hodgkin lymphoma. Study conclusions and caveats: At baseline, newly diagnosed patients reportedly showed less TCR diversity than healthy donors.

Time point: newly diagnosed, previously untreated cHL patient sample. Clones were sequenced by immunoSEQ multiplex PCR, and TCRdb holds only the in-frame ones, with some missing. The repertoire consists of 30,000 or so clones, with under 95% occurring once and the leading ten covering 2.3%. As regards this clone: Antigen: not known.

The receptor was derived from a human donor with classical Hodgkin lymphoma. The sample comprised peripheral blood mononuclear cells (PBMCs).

The CDR3 sequence is CASSDPSGGAERELFF. The CDR3 nucleotides read TGTGCCAGCAGTGATCCGAGCGGGGGGGCCGAGCGGGAGCTGTTTTTT. The chain couples TRBV2 to TRBJ2-2, with 10 bases fitting TRBD2. Trimming at V came to 3 bases and at J to 9 bases, leaving 10 bases not matched to a gene. CDR1 is SNHLY, CDR2 FYNNEI, per germline. The CDR3 loop spans 16 amino acids.